The T cell receptor (beta chain) described here comes from a study of blood T cell repertoires in COVID-19. The overall study: The United States, Italy and Spain were the sources of the acute and convalescent COVID-19 samples. PBMCs, B-cell-depleted T cells, or T cells provided the cDNA or gDNA that made up the material.

Germline assignment: CDR1 KGHSH and CDR2 LQKENI. The length of the CDR3 is 15 residues. Unmatched junction bases numbered 7, after V lost 6 bases and J lost 3 bases. Original data processing: Nucleated cell number was recorded as an estimate derived from reference gene primer amplification. Method: immunoSEQ multiplex PCR; TCRdb's copy keeps in-frame clones and lacks some. From that table come the V and J calls and clone size; the DNA was used to work out D and trimming. The data show about 98,000 clones, about 91% seen once. The specimen was peripheral blood. The gene calls are TRBV18 and TRBJ1-2, with 10 bases aligning to TRBD1. The source is a man younger than 35 with acute or convalescent COVID-19. The CDR3 coding sequence is TGTGCCAGCTCTCCCGGGACAGGGGCGGACTATGGCTACACCTTC. Translated, it gives CASSPGTGADYGYTF.